This TCR beta chain was sequenced for a study of regulatory T cells in long-lasting Graves disease. Study summary: Over-5-year antithyroid drug use with positive TSH receptor antibodies defined persistent Graves' disease in the study.

This clonotype came up many times. Its antigen is unknown. As for time point: persistent/refractory GD, antithyroid drugs over 5 years with positive TRAb. The TCR library was prepared using RNA isolated from PBMCs. Patients met American Thyroid Association criteria for Graves' disease. Overall study findings and caveats: Compared with new cases, persistent Graves' patients showed reduced TCR diversity.

CDR3 regions were amplified by Arm-PCR using iRepertoire HTBI primers to build TCR beta libraries. MiXCR, run by TCRdb on the multiplex PCR reads, gives a single entry per CDR3 protein. The sample includes 450,000 or so distinct CDR3 sequences, roughly 23% seen only once; the top ten take less than 15%. The material sequenced was peripheral blood mononuclear cells (PBMCs), taken when the disease was refractory, from a patient treated with antithyroid drugs. This TCR was recovered from a female donor with Graves disease.

CDR3 loop: CASSQRREGGYTF. The CDR3 DNA reads TGTGCCAGCAGCCAAAGACGTGAGGGAGGCTACACCTTC. The J gene is TRBJ1-2, the V gene TRBV14, with D unclear. The CDR3 consists of 13 residues. Germline assignment: CDR1 SGHDN and CDR2 FVKESK. The V end was cut by 2 bases, the J end by 8 bases, with 12 bases between.